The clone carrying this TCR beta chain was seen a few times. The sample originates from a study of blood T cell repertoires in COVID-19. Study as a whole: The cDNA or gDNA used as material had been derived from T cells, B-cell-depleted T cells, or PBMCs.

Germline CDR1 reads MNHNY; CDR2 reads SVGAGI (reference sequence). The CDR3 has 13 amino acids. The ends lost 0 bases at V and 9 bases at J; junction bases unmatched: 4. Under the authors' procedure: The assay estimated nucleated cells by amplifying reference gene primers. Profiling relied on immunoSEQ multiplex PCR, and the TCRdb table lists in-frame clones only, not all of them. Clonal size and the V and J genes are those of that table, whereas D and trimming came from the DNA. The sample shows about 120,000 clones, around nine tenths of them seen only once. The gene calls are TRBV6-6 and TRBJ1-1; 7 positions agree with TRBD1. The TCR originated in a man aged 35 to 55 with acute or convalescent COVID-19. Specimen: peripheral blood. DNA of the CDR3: TGTGCCAGCAGTTACTCCTGGGACAGCCAAGCTTTCTTT. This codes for CASSYSWDSQAFF.